Included here is one T cell receptor (beta chain) sequence, with context. A single count supports this clone. No antigen is known for it. Base qualities are not recorded, but no much larger clone differs from it by a single base. The trial excluded patients who had a history of autoimmune disease or who were on systemic immunosuppression. Peripheral blood for TCR sequencing was collected from all dose cohorts at baseline, on cycle 4 day 1, and on cycle 7 day 1. Samples came from an open-label, multicenter, first-in-human phase I dose-escalation trial of ivuxolimab. Adults with locally advanced or metastatic melanoma, renal cell, hepatocellular, or head and neck squamous cell carcinoma were enrolled in the trial. Before TCR sequencing, CD4+ T cells and CD8+ T cells were sorted from peripheral blood as separate populations. Trimming removed 6 bases from V and 7 bases from J, leaving 13 bases between the germline ends. Reading the germline V gene gives CDR1 ENHRY and CDR2 SYGVKD. The CDR3 has 13 amino acids, counting the end cysteine and phenylalanine. CDR3 DNA only is kept here, 39 bases in frame from base 1.

This record comes from a study of OX40 agonist ivuxolimab in advanced cancers. Background for the entire study: Ivuxolimab, which targeted the costimulatory receptor OX40 (CD134), was an agonistic, fully human IgG2 monoclonal antibody. Intravenous ivuxolimab was administered to patients every 2 weeks at six dose levels: 0.01, 0.1, 0.3, 1.5, 3 and 10 mg/kg. Of the approximately 53 patients in dose escalation, about 20 had hepatocellular carcinoma, about 15 had melanoma, 9 had renal cell carcinoma and 9 had head and neck cancer. In the dose-escalation cohort, 65% to 90% of patients were male, and the mean age was approximately 55 years, with a range of roughly 20 to 80. Patients were allowed to have had prior anti-PD-1, anti-PD-L1 or anti-CTLA-4 therapy, and approximately 39% of the dose-escalation patients had been treated with checkpoint inhibitors. Partial responses occurred in three dose-escalation patients: two with cutaneous melanoma and one with hepatocellular carcinoma. Peripheral TCRbeta sequencing was intended to test whether TCR sequence diversity was altered and clonal T-cell expansion was caused by ivuxolimab. The paper describes the monotherapy dose-escalation part (N of about 52 patients) of the phase I trial of ivuxolimab. Study-wide findings and limitations: In partial responders in the 0.1-3.0 mg/kg groups, normalized peripheral clonal expansion was found to be among the lowest, especially among CD8+ T cells. Low levels of normalized T-cell clonal expansion were also seen in some patients who did not respond. After ivuxolimab, CD8+ T cells had more expanded clones than CD4+ T cells on average. At doses from 0.1 to 3.0 mg/kg, clonal expansion was seen in both CD4+ and CD8+ blood T cells between baseline and week 6. Antigen specificity was not determined for the clonally expanded peripheral T cells.

Genomic DNA was extracted from sorted cells for sequencing of the TCRbeta CDR3 region. TCRbeta CDR3 regions were sequenced using the immunoSEQ Assay. Sourced from immuneACCESS, this table was stored by TCRdb with only in-frame sequences that have V and J called. A share of the clones is absent; for the studies checked, an unresolved V gene accounts for under half, and the remainder has no known explanation. Present in this sample are tens of thousands of clones, roughly 80% of which were seen just once. More than 1% of the sample is taken by the ten largest. The sequenced sample was CD4+ or CD8+ T cells sorted from blood, obtained in a trial of the OX40 agonist ivuxolimab. In this chain, TRBV10-3 is recombined with TRBJ2-1; TRBD1 could be the D gene, as 6 bases match. This clonotype was obtained from an adult with an advanced solid tumor such as melanoma, head and neck, liver or kidney cancer. The CDR3 loop reads CAIRIDRTNEQFF. The DNA sequence is as follows: TGTGCCATCAGGATAGACAGGACTAATGAGCAGTTCTTC.